Below, 28 T cell receptor beta chains from the same sample are listed, as sequenced in a study of CD8+CD57+ T cells in acquired aplastic anemia. Genomic DNA templated the TCR beta VDJ and CDR3 profiling. TCRdb fed the reads into MiXCR, producing one record per CDR3 protein. The sample lists hundreds of thousands of distinct CDR3 sequences; 65% to 80% were seen once. The sample consisted of sorted CD4+, CD8+, or CD8+CD57+ T cells (not recorded which) from PBMCs. The receptors come from a human donor in good health, serving as a control.

A remark on this clonotype: Mismatch with germline at one junction end may stem from a read error. The V gene is TRBV15, the J gene TRBJ1-2, with D perhaps matching TRBD1 (5 bases). There are 14 residues in the CDR3. Looked up from germline, CDR1 is LNHNV and CDR2 is YYDKDF (reference sequence). For the CDR3, the DNA is TGTGCCAGCAGCGTCGTGGGGGGGATCACTGACTACACCTTC. As protein: CASSVVGGITDYTF.

The chain employs TRBV7-9 and TRBJ1-5; D remains unclear. Germline CDR1 SEHNR, CDR2 FQNEAQ (reference sequence). This CDR3 is built from 13 residues. V was trimmed by 8 bases and J by 5 bases, leaving 13 bases between them. The CDR3 DNA reads TGTGCCAGCGGCCAAAAAGGAGATCAGCCCCAGCATTTT. This codes for CASGQKGDQPQHF.

This chain links TRBV20-1 with TRBJ1-2, with D unclear. CDR3 size: 13 residues. CDR1 is DFQATT, CDR2 SNEGSKA, per germline (reference sequence). V was shortened by 3 bases and J by 9 bases, with 17 bases between the two germline ends. The CDR3 bases are TGCAGTGCTAGTGTGGTCAACGAGCAGTGCTACACCTTC. It specifies CSASVVNEQCYTF.

With regard to this clonotype: This is likely a read error, given that the CDR3 carries no conserved phenylalanine or tryptophan at its end. The DNA is omitted, as the CDR3 cannot be located on it reliably, and the CDR3 follows TCRdb's listing. The chain couples TRBV7-6 to TRBJ2-5; TRBD1 is the table's D call and was not checked against the DNA. Per the germline V gene, CDR1 is SGHVS and CDR2 is FNYEAQ. The CDR3 extends over 13 residues, inclusive of both ends. The CDR3 is CASSLIRTEETQY.

This clonotype was detected only a few times. A single base separates this from a much larger clone, so it may be a read error. The rearrangement links TRBV2 to TRBJ2-6; D not resolved. Germline CDR1 is SNHLY and CDR2 is FYNNEI. The CDR3 extends over 13 amino acids. V lost 8 bases, J lost 0 bases, and 5 bases lay in between. The CDR3 region is CASADSGANVLTF. The CDR3 DNA reads TGTGCCAGCGCGGACTCTGGGGCCAACGTCCTGACTTTC.

J is TRBJ1-1 and V is TRBV11-1; D might be TRBD1 (5 bases). The CDR3 is 13 residues long. Trimming left V 6 bases short and J 5 bases short, with 13 bases between. Per the germline V gene, CDR1 is SGHAT and CDR2 is FQDESV (reference sequence). CDR3 sequence (DNA): TGTGCCAGCAGTCCACAGGTTAGTACTGAAGCTTTCTTT. Translation: CASSPQVSTEAFF.

The V and J genes are TRBV7-2 and TRBJ1-1; D gene unclear. The CDR3 runs to 15 residues. Germline CDR1 SGHTA, CDR2 FQGNSA. The V end lost 4 bases, the J end lost 14 bases, and 26 bases lay between the germline ends. This CDR3 reads CASSCLAGNEQFFFF. The CDR3 coding sequence is TGTGCCAGCAGCTGTCTTGCGGGAAATGAGCAGTTCTTCTTCTTT.

The rearrangement uses TRBV11-1 and TRBJ1-6; 8 bases are a match to TRBD1. This CDR3 has 16 amino acids. Germline loops: CDR1 SGHAT, CDR2 FQDESV (reference sequence). V shed 3 bases, J shed 8 bases, and the junction held 9 bases outside the gene matches. For the CDR3, the DNA is TGTGCCAGCAGCTTCGGACAGGGATTTGTGGATTCACCCCTCCACTTT. Translated: CASSFGQGFVDSPLHF. The variable domain in full, completed from reference TRBV11-1 and TRBJ1-6, reads EAEVAQSPRYKITEKSQAVAFWCDPISGHATLYWYRQILGQGPELLVQFQDESVVDDSQLPKDRFSAERLKGVDSTLKIQPAELGDSAMYLCASSFGQGFVDSPLHFGNGTRLTVT.

This clonotype was observed many times. The rearrangement links TRBV5-1 to TRBJ1-4; D is unclear. CDR1 and CDR2 from the germline V gene are SGHRS and YFSETQ. The CDR3 has 17 residues. Trimming shortened V by 0 bases and J by 0 bases, and 12 bases separated the two germline ends. CDR3 region: CASSLGGRVATNEKLFF. Here the CDR3 DNA reads TGCGCCAGCAGCTTGGGGGGAAGGGTTGCAACTAATGAAAAACTGTTTTTT.

This rearrangement joins TRBV7-2 to TRBJ1-5; D gene ambiguous. The CDR3 is 16 residues long. V lost 5 bases, J lost 3 bases, and 17 bases lay in between. Germline lookup yields CDR1 SGHTA and CDR2 FQGNSA. CDR3 in amino acids: CASSRKRGGYNQPQHF. Here the CDR3 DNA reads TGTGCCAGCAGCAGGAAACGGGGAGGTTACAATCAGCCCCAGCATTTT.

This clonotype was counted once. Since no conserved phenylalanine or tryptophan closes the CDR3, a read error is the likely cause. No DNA is shown, since the ends of the CDR3 on it are uncertain; the CDR3 is the one TCRdb lists. The chain is built from TRBV7-2 and TRBJ1-2. The CDR3 has 12 residues if both end residues are counted. From germline, CDR1 is SGHTA and CDR2 FQGNSA. The CDR3 here is CASSDGSTDTQY.

In nucleotides, the CDR3 is TGTGCCAGCAGCCGCCGGGGCGGGACCTTATATTTT. Residues: CASSRRGGTLYF. The chain is built from TRBV3-1 and TRBJ1-3; a possible D gene is TRBD1 (5 bases). V was clipped by 4 bases and J by 14 bases, with 15 bases between them. The length of the CDR3 is 12 residues. The germline V gene encodes CDR1 LGHDT and CDR2 YNNKEL (reference sequence).

With regard to this clonotype: A read error may produce the germline difference seen at one junction end. The gene calls are TRBV7-9 and TRBJ1-3; D perhaps matches TRBD1 (5 bases). Germline CDR1 and CDR2: SEHNR and FQNEAQ (reference sequence). The CDR3 spans 13 residues. Written as DNA, the CDR3 is TGTGCCAGCAGCTTTAAAGCTGGACACACCATATATTTC. Its protein product is CASSFKAGHTIYF.

This clonotype was observed many times. Here the CDR3 DNA reads TGCAGTGCTACCTGGACATCGGAAGCTTTCTTT. It is translated as CSATWTSEAFF. This chain connects TRBV20-1 to TRBJ1-1, with D perhaps matching TRBD1 (5 bases). Germline V gives CDR1 DFQATT, CDR2 SNEGSKA (reference sequence). This CDR3 spans 11 amino acids. V was pared by 4 bases and J by 8 bases, with 11 bases between.

The chain employs TRBV9 and TRBJ1-6; 8 nucleotides agree with TRBD1. V gave up 1 base and J gave up 10 bases; unmatched junction bases: 13. Per the germline V gene, CDR1 is SGDLS and CDR2 is YYNGEE. CDR3 size: 17 residues. The CDR3 loop reads CASSVFRGQDEQSPLHF. CDR3 in DNA: TGTGCCAGCAGCGTATTCAGGGGGCAAGATGAGCAGTCACCCCTCCACTTT.

The CDR3 protein is CSARDSGAVTEAFF. For the CDR3, the DNA is TGCAGTGCTAGAGATTCGGGGGCGGTCACTGAAGCTTTCTTT. The rearrangement joins TRBV20-1 to TRBJ1-1; D possibly corresponds to TRBD1 (6 bases). The CDR3 has 14 amino acids. Germline V gives CDR1 DFQATT, CDR2 SNEGSKA (reference sequence). Between the trimmed V and J ends, which lost 0 bases and 4 bases, there was a span of 12 bases.

This chain joins TRBV2 and TRBJ2-3, with 7 bases matching TRBD1. The J call may be mistaken, given a closer DNA end match to TRBJ1-3. The CDR3 runs 15 residues. Germline CDR1 SNHLY, CDR2 FYNNEI. In nucleotides, the CDR3 is TGTGCCAGCAGGCGGGACAGACACTCTGGAAACACCATATATTTT. As protein: CASRRDRHSGNTIYF.

The chain combines TRBV7-6 with TRBJ2-3; D may be TRBD1 (5 bases). Trimming took off 5 bases at V and 15 bases at J, with 27 bases between the two ends. The germline gives CDR1 SGHVS, CDR2 FNYEAQ. CDR3 length equals 15 residues. CDR3 in amino acids: CASSPDRNNSDTHYF. The CDR3 DNA is TGTGCCAGCAGCCCCGACAGAAATAATTCAGATACCCACTATTTT.

Worth noting for this clonotype: Compared with germline, one end of the junction differs, possibly owing to a read error. The gene calls are TRBV2 and TRBJ2-7; D may correspond to TRBD1 or TRBD2 (6 bases each). CDR1 is SNHLY, CDR2 FYNNEI, per germline. This CDR3 spans 17 amino acids. The CDR3 region is CASSAHQLGGNGYEQDF. CDR3 nucleotides: TGTGCCAGCAGTGCCCACCAGTTGGGGGGCAACGGTTACGAGCAGGACTTC.

This sequence joins TRBV29-1 and TRBJ2-3; 12 bases fit TRBD1. Germline values: CDR1 SQVTM, CDR2 ANQGSEA. J lost 2 bases, V lost 6 bases, and 3 bases had no gene match. This CDR3 spans 14 amino acids. CDR3 loop: CSVKGQGATDTQYF. The CDR3 region has the DNA TGCAGCGTCAAGGGACAGGGGGCCACAGATACGCAGTATTTT.

The genes are TRBV20-1 and TRBJ1-3; maybe TRBD1 (6 bases). V lost 6 bases and J lost 8, with 20 bases in between. The germline gives CDR1 DFQATT, CDR2 SNEGSKA (reference sequence). This CDR3 has 14 amino acids. In nucleotides, the CDR3 is TGCAGTGCAATTGGGACCGGGGGCACAGACACCATATATTTT. Translation gives CSAIGTGGTDTIYF.

The gene calls are TRBV20-1 and TRBJ1-1, with a weak D call TRBD1 (6 bases). The V end lost 5 bases, the J end lost 9 bases, and 19 bases lay between the germline ends. This CDR3 has 13 residues. CDR1 and CDR2 (germline): DFQATT, SNEGSKA (reference sequence). CDR3 bases: TGCAGTGCTTTAAGCGGGGGCACAGATAAAGCTTTCTTT. It codes for CSALSGGTDKAFF.

This clonotype was recorded only once. Since the CDR3 does not end with the conserved phenylalanine or tryptophan, this likely comes from a read error. It is unclear where the CDR3 begins or ends on the DNA, so no DNA is shown, and the CDR3 is as TCRdb lists it. The rearrangement joins TRBV2 to TRBJ2-7. The CDR3 sequence runs 14 residues, both termini included. Germline assignment: CDR1 SNHLY and CDR2 FYNNEI. CDR3: CASSVADTQYVHSG.

This chain uses TRBV4-1 with TRBJ1-2, with D hard to call. CDR1 MGHRA and CDR2 YSYEKL come from the germline V gene. V lost 6 bases to trimming and J lost 0 bases, with 17 bases between them. The CDR3 consists of 16 residues. CDR3: CASSLEVTASNYGYTF. The CDR3, as DNA: TGCGCCAGCAGTTTGGAAGTCACAGCTTCTAACTATGGCTACACCTTC.

Concerning this clonotype: The junction departs from the called germline gene at one end, perhaps through a read error. V and J are TRBV10-3 and TRBJ1-1; 8 bases match TRBD1. Per the germline V gene, CDR1 is ENHRY and CDR2 is SYGVKD. The CDR3 contains 16 residues. CDR3 residues: CASTIGQGILNAEAFF. CDR3 DNA: TGTGCCAGCACGATTGGACAGGGCATACTGAACGCTGAAGCTTTCTTT.

Of note for this clonotype: Because it lacks the conserved phenylalanine or tryptophan at the end, this CDR3 is likely a read error. The DNA is omitted, as the CDR3 cannot be located on it reliably, and the CDR3 follows TCRdb's listing. The genes are TRBV19 and TRBJ1-4; the table names TRBD1, a call not compared with the DNA. The germline CDR1 and CDR2 sequences are LNHDA and SQIVND (reference sequence). The CDR3 sequence runs 15 residues, both termini included. This CDR3 reads CASCQERGSNEKLFG.

The chain couples TRBV2 to TRBJ2-2; the D gene is possibly TRBD2 (6 bases). V was trimmed by 6 bases and J by 5 bases, leaving 16 bases between them. CDR3 length equals 15 residues. CDR1 is SNHLY and CDR2 is FYNNEI in the germline V gene. In DNA, the CDR3 is TGTGCCAGCAGCTCTCCGACGGGGACTACCGGGGAGCTGTTTTTT. This encodes CASSSPTGTTGELFF.

In its sample, this clonotype was seen many times. This chain connects TRBV29-1 to TRBJ1-1, with a weak D call TRBD1 (5 bases). Between the trimmed V and J ends, which lost 5 bases and 4 bases, there was a span of 8 bases. CDR1 and CDR2 from the germline V gene are SQVTM and ANQGSEA. The CDR3 covers 11 residues. CDR3 loop: CSVTGLTEAFF. Written as DNA, the CDR3 is TGCAGCGTTACAGGACTCACTGAAGCTTTCTTT.